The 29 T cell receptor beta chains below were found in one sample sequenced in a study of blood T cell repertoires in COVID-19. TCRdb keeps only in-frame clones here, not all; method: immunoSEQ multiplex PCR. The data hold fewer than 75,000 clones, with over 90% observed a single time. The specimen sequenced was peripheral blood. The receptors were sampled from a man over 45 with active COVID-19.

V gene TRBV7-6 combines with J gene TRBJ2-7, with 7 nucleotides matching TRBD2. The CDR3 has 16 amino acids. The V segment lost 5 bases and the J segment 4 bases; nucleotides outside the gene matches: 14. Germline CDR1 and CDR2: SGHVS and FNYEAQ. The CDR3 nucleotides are TGTGCCAGCAGCCTCCAAGTAGGCGGGAGTAGGTACGAGCAGTACTTC. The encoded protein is CASSLQVGGSRYEQYF. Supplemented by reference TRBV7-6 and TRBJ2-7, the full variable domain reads GAGVSQSPRYKVTKRGQDVALRCDPISGHVSLYWYRQALGQGPEFLTYFNYEAQQDKSGLPNDRFSAERPEGSISTLTIQRTEQRDSAMYRCASSLQVGGSRYEQYFGPGTRLTVT.

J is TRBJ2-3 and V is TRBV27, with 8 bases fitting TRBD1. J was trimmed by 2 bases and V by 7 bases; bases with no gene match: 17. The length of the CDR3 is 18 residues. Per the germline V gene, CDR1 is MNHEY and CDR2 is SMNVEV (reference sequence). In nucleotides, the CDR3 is TGTGCCAGCACCACCTCAAAGAGGACAGGGCCTTTCACAGATACGCAGTATTTT. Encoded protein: CASTTSKRTGPFTDTQYF.

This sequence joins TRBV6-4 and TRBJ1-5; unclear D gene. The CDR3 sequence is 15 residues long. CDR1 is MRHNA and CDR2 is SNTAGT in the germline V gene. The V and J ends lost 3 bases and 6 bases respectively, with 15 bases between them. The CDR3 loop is CASSEVAGIGQPQHF. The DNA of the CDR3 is TGTGCCAGCAGTGAGGTCGCGGGTATCGGTCAGCCCCAGCATTTT.

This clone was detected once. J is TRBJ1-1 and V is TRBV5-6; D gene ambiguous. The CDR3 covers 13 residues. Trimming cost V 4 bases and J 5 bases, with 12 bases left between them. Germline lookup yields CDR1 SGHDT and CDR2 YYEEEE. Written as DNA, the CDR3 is TGTGCCAGCAGCCCGGCCAGCGGGACTGAAGCTTTCTTT. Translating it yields CASSPASGTEAFF.

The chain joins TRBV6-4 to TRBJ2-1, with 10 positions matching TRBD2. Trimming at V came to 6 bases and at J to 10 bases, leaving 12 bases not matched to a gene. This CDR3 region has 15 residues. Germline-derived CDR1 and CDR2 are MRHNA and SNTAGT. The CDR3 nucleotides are TGTGCCAGCAGCCTCGAGGTAGCGGGGGGCTCGGAGCAGTTCTTC. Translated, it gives CASSLEVAGGSEQFF.

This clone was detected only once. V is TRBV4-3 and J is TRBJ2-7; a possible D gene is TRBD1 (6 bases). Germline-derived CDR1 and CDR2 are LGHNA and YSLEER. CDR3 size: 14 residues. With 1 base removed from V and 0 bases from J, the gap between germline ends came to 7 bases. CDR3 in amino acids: CASSQARGSYEQYF. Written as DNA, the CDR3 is TGCGCCAGCAGCCAAGCCAGGGGCTCCTACGAGCAGTACTTC.

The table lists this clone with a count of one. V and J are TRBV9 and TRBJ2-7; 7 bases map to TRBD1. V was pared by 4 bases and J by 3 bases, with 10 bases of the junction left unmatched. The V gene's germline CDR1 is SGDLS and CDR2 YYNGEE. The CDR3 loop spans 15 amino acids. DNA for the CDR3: TGTGCCAGCAGCCCCCGTCAGGGGGAAGGCTACGAGCAGTACTTC. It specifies CASSPRQGEGYEQYF.

In DNA, the CDR3 is TGTGCCAGCAGGTCCTCGGGACTCAGTTTTTCACCCCTCCACTTT. Translated, it gives CASRSSGLSFSPLHF. This chain joins TRBV2 and TRBJ1-6, with D possibly matching TRBD1 (5 bases). The CDR3 covers 15 residues. CDR1 and CDR2 (germline): SNHLY, FYNNEI. The V gene lost 6 bases and the J gene lost 9 bases, with 18 bases spanning the gap.

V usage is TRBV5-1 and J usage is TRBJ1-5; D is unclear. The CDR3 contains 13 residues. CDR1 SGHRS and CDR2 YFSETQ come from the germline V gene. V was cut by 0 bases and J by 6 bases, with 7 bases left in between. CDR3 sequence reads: CASSLDFGQPQHF. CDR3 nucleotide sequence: TGCGCCAGCAGCTTGGACTTCGGTCAGCCCCAGCATTTT.

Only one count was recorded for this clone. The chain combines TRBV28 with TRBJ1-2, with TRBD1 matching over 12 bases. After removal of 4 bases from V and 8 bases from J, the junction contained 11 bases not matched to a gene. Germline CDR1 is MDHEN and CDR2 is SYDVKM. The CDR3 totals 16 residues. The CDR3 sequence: CASSSAGTGGAEGYTF. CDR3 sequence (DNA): TGTGCCAGCAGTTCCGCCGGGACAGGGGGCGCTGAGGGCTACACCTTC.

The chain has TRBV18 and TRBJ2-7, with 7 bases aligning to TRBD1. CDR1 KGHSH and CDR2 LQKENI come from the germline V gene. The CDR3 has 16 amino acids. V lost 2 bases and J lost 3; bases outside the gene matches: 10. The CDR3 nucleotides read TGTGCCAGCTCACCATCCGCGACAGGGCTAAGCTACGAGCAGTACTTC. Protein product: CASSPSATGLSYEQYF. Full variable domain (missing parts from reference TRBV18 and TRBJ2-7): NAGVMQNPRHLVRRRGQEARLRCSPMKGHSHVYWYRQLPEEGLKFMVYLQKENIIDESGMPKERFSAEFPKEGPSILRIQQVVRGDSAAYFCASSPSATGLSYEQYFGPGTRLTVT.

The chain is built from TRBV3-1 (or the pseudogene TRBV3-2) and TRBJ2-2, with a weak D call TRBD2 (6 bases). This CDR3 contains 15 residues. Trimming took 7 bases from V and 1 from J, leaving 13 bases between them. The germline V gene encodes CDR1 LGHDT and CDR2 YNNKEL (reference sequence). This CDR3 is CASTLWGENTGELFF. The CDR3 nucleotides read TGTGCCAGCACCCTGTGGGGGGAGAACACCGGGGAGCTGTTTTTT.

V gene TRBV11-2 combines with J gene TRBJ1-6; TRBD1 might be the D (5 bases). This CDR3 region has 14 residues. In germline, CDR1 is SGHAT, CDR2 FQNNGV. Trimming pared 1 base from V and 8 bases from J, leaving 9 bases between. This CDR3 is CASSLARGDSPLHF. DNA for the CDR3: TGTGCCAGCAGCTTAGCAAGGGGTGATTCACCCCTCCACTTT.

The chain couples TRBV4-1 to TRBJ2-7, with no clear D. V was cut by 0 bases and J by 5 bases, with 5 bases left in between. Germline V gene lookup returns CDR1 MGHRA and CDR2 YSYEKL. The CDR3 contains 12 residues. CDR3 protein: CASSQDLDEQYF. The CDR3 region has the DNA TGCGCCAGCAGCCAAGATCTTGACGAGCAGTACTTC.

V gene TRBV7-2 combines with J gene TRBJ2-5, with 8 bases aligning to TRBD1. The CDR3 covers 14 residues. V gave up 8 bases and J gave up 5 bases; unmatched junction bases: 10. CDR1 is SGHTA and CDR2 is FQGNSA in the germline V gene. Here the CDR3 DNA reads TGTGCCAGCGCCCCCAGGGGGCTGGGGGAGACCCAGTACTTC. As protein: CASAPRGLGETQYF.

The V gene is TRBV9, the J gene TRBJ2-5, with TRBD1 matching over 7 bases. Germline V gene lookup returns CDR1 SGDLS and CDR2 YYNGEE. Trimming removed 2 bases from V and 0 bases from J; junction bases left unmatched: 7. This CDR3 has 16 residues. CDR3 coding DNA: TGTGCCAGCAGCGTTTCGACAGGGCTGTACCAAGAGACCCAGTACTTC. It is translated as CASSVSTGLYQETQYF.

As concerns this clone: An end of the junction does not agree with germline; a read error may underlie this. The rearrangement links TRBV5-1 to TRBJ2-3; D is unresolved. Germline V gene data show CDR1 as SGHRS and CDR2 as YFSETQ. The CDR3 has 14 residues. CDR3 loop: CASSHNPYTDMQYF. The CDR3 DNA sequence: TGCGCCAGCAGCCACAACCCTTACACAGATATGCAGTATTTT.

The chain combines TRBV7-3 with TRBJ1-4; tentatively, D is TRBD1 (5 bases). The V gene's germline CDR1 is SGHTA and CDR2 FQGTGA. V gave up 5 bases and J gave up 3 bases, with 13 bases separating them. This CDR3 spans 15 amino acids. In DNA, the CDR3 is TGTGCCAGCAGCGAAAGGGGCTTGGCTAATGAAAAACTGTTTTTT. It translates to CASSERGLANEKLFF.

In DNA form, the CDR3 reads TGTGCCAGCAGTGCTGGGCGAGCCTCTGGAAACACCATATATTTT. Its translation is CASSAGRASGNTIYF. The chain carries TRBV28 and TRBJ1-3; D unclear. The length of the CDR3 is 15 residues. CDR1 and CDR2 (germline): MDHEN, SYDVKM. Trimming took off 5 bases at V and 0 bases at J, with 11 bases between the two ends.

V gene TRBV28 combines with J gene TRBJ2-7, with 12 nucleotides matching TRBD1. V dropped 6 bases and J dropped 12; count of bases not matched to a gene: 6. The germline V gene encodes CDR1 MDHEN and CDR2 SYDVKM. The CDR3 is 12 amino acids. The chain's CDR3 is CASSTPGQGAYF. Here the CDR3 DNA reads TGTGCCAGCAGCACCCCGGGACAGGGGGCGTACTTC.

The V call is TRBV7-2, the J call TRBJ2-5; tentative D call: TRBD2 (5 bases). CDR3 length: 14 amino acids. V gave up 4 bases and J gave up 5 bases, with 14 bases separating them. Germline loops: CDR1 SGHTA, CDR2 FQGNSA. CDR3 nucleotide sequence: TGTGCCAGCAGCTACGGATCGGGAAGGGAGACCCAGTACTTC. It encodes CASSYGSGRETQYF.

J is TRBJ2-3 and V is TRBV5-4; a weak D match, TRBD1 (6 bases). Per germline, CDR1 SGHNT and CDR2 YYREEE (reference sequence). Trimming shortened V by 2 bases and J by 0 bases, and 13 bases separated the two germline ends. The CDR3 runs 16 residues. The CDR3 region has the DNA TGTGCCAGCAGCTTCGGGGACAAGGGGAGCACAGATACGCAGTATTTT. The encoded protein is CASSFGDKGSTDTQYF.

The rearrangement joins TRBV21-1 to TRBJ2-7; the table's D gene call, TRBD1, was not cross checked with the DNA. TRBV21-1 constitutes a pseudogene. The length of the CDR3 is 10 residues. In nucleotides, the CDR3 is TGTGCCAGCGATACATACGAGCAGTACTTC. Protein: CASDTYEQYF.

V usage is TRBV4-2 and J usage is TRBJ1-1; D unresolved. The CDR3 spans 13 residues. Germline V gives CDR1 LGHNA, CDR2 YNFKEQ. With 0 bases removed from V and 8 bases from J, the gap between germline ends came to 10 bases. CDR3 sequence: CASSQDVSLEAFF. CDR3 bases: TGTGCCAGCAGCCAAGACGTATCCCTAGAAGCTTTCTTT.

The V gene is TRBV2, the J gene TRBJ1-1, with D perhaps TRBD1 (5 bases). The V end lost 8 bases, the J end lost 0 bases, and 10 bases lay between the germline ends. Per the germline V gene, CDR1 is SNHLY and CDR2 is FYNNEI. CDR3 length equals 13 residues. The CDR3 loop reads CASARGMNTEAFF. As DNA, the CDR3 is TGTGCCAGCGCCCGGGGGATGAACACTGAAGCTTTCTTT.

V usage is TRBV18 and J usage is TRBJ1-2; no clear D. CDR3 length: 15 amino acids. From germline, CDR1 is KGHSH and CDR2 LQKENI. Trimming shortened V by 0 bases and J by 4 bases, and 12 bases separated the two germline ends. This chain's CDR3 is CASSPPGSGGYGYTF. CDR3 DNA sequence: TGTGCCAGCTCACCACCGGGGAGTGGTGGCTATGGCTACACCTTC.

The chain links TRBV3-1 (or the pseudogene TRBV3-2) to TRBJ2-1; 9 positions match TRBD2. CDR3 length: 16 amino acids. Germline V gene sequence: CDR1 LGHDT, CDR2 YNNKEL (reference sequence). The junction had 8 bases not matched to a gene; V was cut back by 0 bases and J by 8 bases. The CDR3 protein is CASSQDSGRGTDEQFF. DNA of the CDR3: TGTGCCAGCAGCCAAGATAGCGGGAGAGGGACGGATGAGCAGTTCTTC.

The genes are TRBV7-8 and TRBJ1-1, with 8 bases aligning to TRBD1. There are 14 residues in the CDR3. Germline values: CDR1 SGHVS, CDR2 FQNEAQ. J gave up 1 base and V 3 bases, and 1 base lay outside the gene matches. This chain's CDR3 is CASSLGTGNTEAFF. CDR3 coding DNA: TGTGCCAGCAGCTTGGGGACAGGGAACACTGAAGCTTTCTTT.

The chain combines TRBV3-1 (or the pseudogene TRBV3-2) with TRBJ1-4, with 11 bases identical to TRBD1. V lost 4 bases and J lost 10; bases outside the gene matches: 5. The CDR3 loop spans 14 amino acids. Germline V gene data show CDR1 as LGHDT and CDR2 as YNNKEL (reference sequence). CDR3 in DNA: TGTGCCAGCAGCCTCAGGGACAGGGGGAGAAAACTGTTTTTT. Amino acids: CASSLRDRGRKLFF.